This is a list of T cell receptor beta chains from one sample in a study of cytotoxic CD8 clonotypes in ibrutinib-treated CLL. Libraries were prepared by immunoSEQ multiplex PCR; TCRdb keeps only in-frame clonotypes and omits some of them. The sample lists about 140,000 clones, around 90% occurring once. The source material was PBMCs, sampled after 12 months of ibrutinib treatment. These receptors were obtained from a human donor with chronic lymphocytic leukemia. Both conserved end residues are part of each CDR3. The D gene is left open where the match is weak. Size values are once, few and many counts, or a class for expanded clones, and some rows have none.

TGTGCCAGCAGCCAAGCAGGGACCAAAAACATTCAGTACTTC	CASSQAGTKNIQYF	.	TRBV4-2	TRBJ2-4	14	.
TGTGCCAGCAGACGGTCCCGGGCTCTGGGAATTGGTAATGAAAAACTGTTTTTT	CASRRSRALGIGNEKLFF	.	TRBV9	TRBJ1-4	18	.
TGTGCCAGCGCTAGCCAACCCTACAATGAGCAGTTCTTC	CASASQPYNEQFF	.	TRBV6-4	TRBJ2-1	13	.
TGTGCCAGCAGCTTGCGACAGTATAGCAATCAGCCCCAGCATTTT	CASSLRQYSNQPQHF	.	TRBV5-6	TRBJ1-5	15	.
TGTGCCAGCAGAACCATCAGGGGGGAACACTCTGGAAACACCATATATTTT	CASRTIRGEHSGNTIYF	TRBD1	TRBV28	TRBJ1-3	17	.
TGCGCCAGCAGTGACCGGGACAGGGGGTCCTTTTTGGGCGAGCAGTACTTC	CASSDRDRGSFLGEQYF	TRBD1	TRBV10-1	TRBJ2-7	17	.
TGTGCCAGCAGTTCCGGGACTAGCAACGAGCAGTACTTC	CASSSGTSNEQYF	TRBD2	TRBV27	TRBJ2-7	13	few
TGTGCCAGCAGTTTTGGGGGAGAGACCTACGAGCAGTACTTC	CASSFGGETYEQYF	.	TRBV28	TRBJ2-7	14	once
TGTGCCTCCGGAAAGGGTTTGGGTGAAGCTTTCTTT	CASGKGLGEAFF	.	TRBV10-3	TRBJ1-1	12	.
TGTGCCAGTACCGGGACAGGGGGTTACAATGAGCAGTTCTTC	CASTGTGGYNEQFF	TRBD1	TRBV28	TRBJ2-1	14	.
TGTGCTGGGGGGCTAGCGGGTAGGGAGACCCAGTACTTC	CAGGLAGRETQYF	TRBD2	TRBV30	TRBJ2-5	13	once
TGTGCCAGCAGTGGGTTAAAACTGGGTATGAATGAAAAACTGTTTTTT	CASSGLKLGMNEKLFF	.	TRBV25-1	TRBJ1-4	16	.
TGTGCCAGCAGTGAAAGAAGGGACATTCAGTACTTC	CASSERRDIQYF	.	TRBV6-1	TRBJ2-4	12	.
TGTGCCAGCAGCTTTAGCGGAGAGACCCAGTACTTC	CASSFSGETQYF	.	TRBV11-3	TRBJ2-5	12	.
TGTGCCAGCAGTTGGACAGGCCAAGGGGAGACCCAGTACTTC	CASSWTGQGETQYF	TRBD1	TRBV11-2	TRBJ2-5	14	.
TGTGCCAGCAGTGATGCCGGACGGTTACAAGAGACCCAGTACTTC	CASSDAGRLQETQYF	.	TRBV6-1	TRBJ2-5	15	.
TGTGCCTGGAGCGGGGGGACAGGGCTCACGGAGACCCAGTACTTC	CAWSGGTGLTETQYF	TRBD1	TRBV30	TRBJ2-5	15	.
TGTGCCAGCAGCCCCGTAGCAACTAATGAAAAACTGTTTTTT	CASSPVATNEKLFF	.	TRBV5-8	TRBJ1-4	14	.
TGTGCCAGCAGCCGCCTAGCGGCGATCTACAATGAGCAGTTCTTC	CASSRLAAIYNEQFF	TRBD2	TRBV14	TRBJ2-1	15	.
TGTGCCAGCAGTTTCAACCAAGAGACCCAGTACTTC	CASSFNQETQYF	.	TRBV28	TRBJ2-5	12	.
TGTGCCAGCAGCGAGTCGTCCAGGCGGGCTAGCGGGAGTGGTGAGCAGTTCTTC	CASSESSRRASGSGEQFF	TRBD2	TRBV9	TRBJ2-1	18	.
TGTGCCACCCAGGGGCCGGGTTTTTACGAGCAGTACTTC	CATQGPGFYEQYF	.	TRBV19	TRBJ2-7	13	.
TGTGCCAGCAGCTTTCATGGGGCGCTAGGAAAACTGTTTTTT	CASSFHGALGKLFF	.	TRBV5-6	TRBJ1-4	14	.
TGTGCCAGCAGTCTCGGACTGGGGGATGAAAAACTGTTTTTT	CASSLGLGDEKLFF	.	TRBV27	TRBJ1-4	14	.
TGCAGCGTTGAAGAGAGGGGGTACTATGGCTACACCTTC	CSVEERGYYGYTF	.	TRBV29-1	TRBJ1-2	13	.
TGTGCCAGCAGCGTTCCGGGGACTAGCGGGAGGCACTGCTACAATGAGCAGTTCTTC	CASSVPGTSGRHCYNEQFF	.	TRBV21-1	TRBJ2-1	19	.
TGTGCCAGCAGCGAGGACTTAGGATCCTATGGCTACACCTTC	CASSEDLGSYGYTF	.	TRBV9	TRBJ1-2	14	once